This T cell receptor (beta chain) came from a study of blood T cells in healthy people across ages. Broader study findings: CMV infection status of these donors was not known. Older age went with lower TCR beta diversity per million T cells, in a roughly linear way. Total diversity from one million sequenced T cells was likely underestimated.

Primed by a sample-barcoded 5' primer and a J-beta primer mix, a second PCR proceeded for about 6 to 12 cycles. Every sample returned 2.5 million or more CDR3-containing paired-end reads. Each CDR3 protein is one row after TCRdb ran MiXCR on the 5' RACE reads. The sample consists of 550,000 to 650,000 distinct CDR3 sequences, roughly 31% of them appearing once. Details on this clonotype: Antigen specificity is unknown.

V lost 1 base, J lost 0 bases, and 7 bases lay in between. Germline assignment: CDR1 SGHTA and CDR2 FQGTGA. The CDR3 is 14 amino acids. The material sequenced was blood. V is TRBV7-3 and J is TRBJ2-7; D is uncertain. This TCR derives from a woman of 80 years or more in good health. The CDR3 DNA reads TGTGCCAGCAGCTTAAATCAGTACTCCTACGAGCAGTACTTC. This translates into CASSLNQYSYEQYF.